This TCR beta chain was profiled in a study of PD-1 and CTLA-4 blockade in melanoma. The protocol was immunoSEQ multiplex PCR, while the TCRdb copy is restricted to in-frame clones and leaves out a portion. The sample lists about 30,000 clones, about 89% occurring once. Looked up from germline, CDR1 is LNHDA and CDR2 is SQIVND (reference sequence). V lost 6 bases to trimming and J lost 6 bases, with 11 bases between them. The CDR3 extends over 12 amino acids. Specimen: CD8+ T cells from peripheral blood, collected before anti-PD-1 treatment. The clonotype was recovered from a human donor with melanoma. The chain joins TRBV19 to TRBJ1-1, with D hard to call. DNA of the CDR3: TGTGCCAGTAGCCGATTTCTGGCTGAAGCTTTCTTT. Residues: CASSRFLAEAFF.